Listed below are T cell receptor beta chains from one sample, sequenced in a study of glioma-infiltrating T cells after dendritic cell vaccination. The data were produced by immunoSEQ multiplex PCR, yet TCRdb's version contains in-frame clones alone and is incomplete. The sample includes over 75,000 clones, 70% to 90% of them seen just once. Sequenced material: blood, taken after dendritic cell vaccination. All receptors derive from a human donor with glioblastoma. Both conserved end residues are part of each CDR3. Fields, in order: clone size, J gene, D gene, V gene, CDR3 DNA, CDR3 protein. D genes are given only for firm matches. Clone size is shown for a subset of rows, as once, few, many or a class of expanded clone.

>.|TRBJ1-5|.|TRBV6-5
TGTGCCAGCAGTTATTCCAGGGAGGGGCAGCCCCAGCATTTT
CASSYSREGQPQHF
>once|TRBJ2-1|.|TRBV5-1
TGCGCCAGCACCAAGGGGGGGCTCGGCAATGAGCAGTTCTTC
CASTKGGLGNEQFF
>once|TRBJ2-2|TRBD1|TRBV5-1
TGCGCCAGCAGCTTGCGGCAGGGGGTCACCGGGGAGCTGTTTTTT
CASSLRQGVTGELFF
>.|TRBJ2-7|.|TRBV13
TGTGCCAGCAGCCCAAACCCCGGGGGCTCCTACGAGCAGTACTTC
CASSPNPGGSYEQYF
>few|TRBJ2-1|TRBD2|TRBV7-9
TGTGCCAGCAGCACGCCCCGGCTCGTGCGGGAGTGGAATCTGAATGAGCAGTTCTTC
CASSTPRLVREWNLNEQFF
>.|TRBJ2-5|TRBD2|TRBV5-1
TGCGCCAGCAGCTTGGGTTATGATAGCGGGGGCCAAGAGACCCAGTACTTC
CASSLGYDSGGQETQYF
>few|TRBJ1-2|TRBD1|TRBV25-1
TGTGCCAGCAGTGTAGGTGGAGGGGGCCGGGGGTATGGCTACACCTTC
CASSVGGGGRGYGYTF
>once|TRBJ2-2|TRBD1|TRBV19
TGTGCCAGCCACACGGACAGGGGCACCGGGGAGCTGTTTTTT
CASHTDRGTGELFF
>.|TRBJ1-3|.|TRBV30
TGTGCCTGGAGACCCTCCGGCGGAGGGAGAAACACCATATATTTT
CAWRPSGGGRNTIYF
>.|TRBJ1-1|TRBD1|TRBV6-1
TGTGCCAGCAGAAGACAGGGGATGGGGACTGAAGCTTTCTTT
CASRRQGMGTEAFF
>once|TRBJ2-1|.|TRBV20-1
TGCAGTGCTAGTCTGAATGAGCAGTTCTTC
CSASLNEQFF
>few|TRBJ1-3|.|TRBV5-6
TGTGCCAGCAGCTTGGAATGGAGCTCTGGAAACACCATATATTTT
CASSLEWSSGNTIYF
>.|TRBJ1-4|TRBD1|TRBV6-6
TGTGCCAGCAGTCTGGGACAGGCTAATGAAAAACTGTTTTTT
CASSLGQANEKLFF
>.|TRBJ1-5|.|TRBV27
TGTGCCACCAGGACAAGCAATCAGCCCCAGCATTTT
CATRTSNQPQHF
>few|TRBJ2-4|TRBD1|TRBV5-4
TGTGCCAGCAGCCTACAGGGGGCGGTCAACATTCAGTACTTC
CASSLQGAVNIQYF
>.|TRBJ1-1|.|TRBV7-8
TGTGCCAGCAACGACAGGAACACTGAAGCTTTCTTT
CASNDRNTEAFF
>.|TRBJ1-5|TRBD1|TRBV6-1
TGTGCCAGCAGTGACCGTCGGACAGGGGGGAATCAGCCCCAGCATTTT
CASSDRRTGGNQPQHF
>.|TRBJ2-3|TRBD2|TRBV6-6
TGTGCCAGCAGGGAGAGCGGGGGGGCAGATACGCAGTATTTT
CASRESGGADTQYF
>.|TRBJ2-3|TRBD2|TRBV5-1
TGCGCCAGCACTAGCGGCGCCCTCCGTGACACGCAGTATTTT
CASTSGALRDTQYF
>.|TRBJ2-1|TRBD2|TRBV10-1
TGCGCCAGCAGTTCAGGACTAGCGGGGGACAATGAGCAGTTCTTC
CASSSGLAGDNEQFF
>.|TRBJ2-5|TRBD2|TRBV4-2
TGTGCCAGCAGCCCGACAAACGGGAGGTACCAAGAGACCCAGTACTTC
CASSPTNGRYQETQYF
>few|TRBJ2-7|.|TRBV7-9
TGTGCCAGCAGCGCTCAGAACTACGAGCAGTACTTC
CASSAQNYEQYF
>.|TRBJ1-1|TRBD1|TRBV7-2
TGTGCCAGCAGCCCCAGACAGGGACAGACTGAAGCTTTCTTT
CASSPRQGQTEAFF
>.|TRBJ1-5|.|TRBV2
TGTGCCAGCAGTAACTTGGGGGGAGTAAGCAATCAGCCCCAGCATTTT
CASSNLGGVSNQPQHF
>.|TRBJ1-2|.|TRBV28
TGTGCAGGACAGTCTAACTATGGCTACACCTTC
CAGQSNYGYTF
>once|TRBJ2-1|TRBD2|TRBV5-1
TGCGCCAGCATGACTAGCGGGGGGGCCCCCTACAATGAGCAGTTCTTC
CASMTSGGAPYNEQFF
>.|TRBJ1-1|.|TRBV6-1
TGTGCCAGCAGTCCCCCGGCGGGCACTGAAGCTTTCTTT
CASSPPAGTEAFF
>.|TRBJ2-2|.|TRBV19
TGTGCCAGTAGTATAATGGCAGGCGGGGAGCTGTTTTTT
CASSIMAGGELFF
>.|TRBJ2-2|.|TRBV5-5
TGTGCCAGCAGCTTGCAGGGCGGGGAGCTGTTTTTT
CASSLQGGELFF
>.|TRBJ2-3|TRBD2|TRBV7-2
TGTGCCAGCAGCTCCCGTACTAGCGTATTAACAGATACGCAGTATTTT
CASSSRTSVLTDTQYF
>.|TRBJ1-5|.|TRBV4-2
TGTGCCAGCAGCCATTCCCATAGCAATCAGCCCCAGCATTTT
CASSHSHSNQPQHF
>.|TRBJ2-5|.|TRBV1
TGCACCAGCTCGCCTGGGCTGGAGACCCAGTACTTC
CTSSPGLETQYF
>once|TRBJ2-1|.|TRBV27
TGTGCCAGCAGTTTATTGGGGAGGAATGAGCAGTTCTTC
CASSLLGRNEQFF
>.|TRBJ1-2|.|TRBV14
TGTGCCAGCAGCCAAGATCGCCGAGGGATTGGCTACACCTTC
CASSQDRRGIGYTF
>.|TRBJ1-1|TRBD1|TRBV7-6
TGTGCCAGCAGCTTAGGGGGGCCGGGACAGGGGTGGACTGAAGCTTTCTTT
CASSLGGPGQGWTEAFF
>.|TRBJ1-1|TRBD1|TRBV6-5
TGTGCCACTACGAGAACAGGGGCTGAGGTCACTGAAGCTTTCTTT
CATTRTGAEVTEAFF
>.|TRBJ1-5|TRBD1|TRBV7-6
TGTGCCAGCAGCTTAGACCGGGACAGGGTCTGTAGCAATCAGCCCCAGCATTTT
CASSLDRDRVCSNQPQHF
>.|TRBJ2-1|.|TRBV7-9
TGTGCCAGCAGCTTACAGCTAGCGACGTCCTACAATGAGCAGTTCTTC
CASSLQLATSYNEQFF
>.|TRBJ1-2|.|TRBV19
TGTGCCAGTAGTAGCGGGACGGTCGGTGGCTACACCTTC
CASSSGTVGGYTF
>.|TRBJ2-1|.|TRBV30
TGTGCCTGGAGTCCACCGGCGGACAATGAGCAGTTCTTC
CAWSPPADNEQFF
>.|TRBJ2-1|TRBD2|TRBV4-1
TGCGCCAGCAGCCAAGTGTGGGGCGGGGGTATTTACAATGAGCAGTTCTTC
CASSQVWGGGIYNEQFF
>once|TRBJ1-1|TRBD1|TRBV7-9
TGTGCCAGCAGCTCTCTTGGGAAGGACAGGGAAGCTTTCTTT
CASSSLGKDREAFF
>.|TRBJ2-5|.|TRBV7-2
TGTGCCAGCAGCAGCTACCGGGAGTCGGAAGAGACCCAGTACTTC
CASSSYRESEETQYF
>.|TRBJ1-2|.|TRBV9
TGTGCCAGCAGCGTAGTGGTAGATTATGGCTACACCTTC
CASSVVVDYGYTF
>once|TRBJ1-4|TRBD1|TRBV7-8
TGTGCCAGCAGCTTAGAACAGGGGGGGCCGCGGCTGTTTTTT
CASSLEQGGPRLFF